Following are 23 T cell receptor beta chains from one sample sequenced in a study of regulatory T cells in long-lasting Graves disease (TCRdb year 2021). Library preparation was by multiplex PCR. Sequenced on an Illumina HiSeq 4000. To build TCR beta libraries, CDR3 regions were amplified by Arm-PCR using iRepertoire HTBI primers. TCRdb handled the public reads itself, with Q25 trimming in fastp and clone calling in MiXCR, and kept productive beta chains. All rows with the same CDR3 protein become a single entry with the most common DNA and genes. A total of 450,000 to 600,000 distinct CDR3 sequences appear in this sample, roughly 15% of them only once. The top ten clonotypes cover 12% of the sample. The time point label of this sample denotes: newly diagnosed GD, antithyroid drugs for less than 3 months. For both TCR sequencing and RNA sequencing, RNA was extracted from PBMCs using TRIzol. This same sample was also part of a study on T cells in Graves' hyperthyroidism and ophthalmopathy.

This material consisted of peripheral blood mononuclear cells (PBMCs), taken at new diagnosis, from a patient treated with antithyroid drugs. The receptors come from a man aged 40-50 years with Graves disease. Donor details come from another sample of the same person, matched by shared clones.

In its sample, this clonotype was seen a few times. This chain joins TRBV5-4 and TRBJ1-6; 8 nucleotides match TRBD1. Per the germline V gene, CDR1 is SGHNT and CDR2 is YYREEE (reference sequence). This CDR3 is 15 amino acids long. J lost 5 bases, V lost 6 bases, and 7 bases had no gene match. CDR3 residues: CASKAGQGHNSPLHF. The CDR3 nucleotides are TGTGCCAGCAAGGCCGGACAGGGCCATAATTCACCCCTCCACTTT.

Many counts were recorded for this clonotype. CDR3 residues: CATSDFWASGSVDEQFF. The CDR3 nucleotides read TGTGCCACCAGTGATTTTTGGGCTAGCGGGAGTGTGGATGAGCAGTTCTTC. The chain uses TRBV24-1 and TRBJ2-1; 10 positions match TRBD2. Germline-derived CDR1 and CDR2 are KGHDR and SFDVKD. The CDR3 contains 17 residues. V was pared by 1 base and J by 8 bases, with 10 bases of the junction left unmatched.

This clonotype was observed a few times. At one of its ends the junction is not consistent with the germline gene, which may arise from a read error. The chain is built from TRBV24-1 and TRBJ2-2; 10 bases map to TRBD1. The CDR3 extends over 16 amino acids. Looked up from germline, CDR1 is KGHDR and CDR2 is SFDVKD. CDR3 loop: CATSEAGQGGTGEPFF. For the CDR3, the DNA is TGTGCCACCAGTGAAGCAGGACAGGGGGGTACCGGGGAGCCGTTTTTT.

This clonotype came up a few times. The chain is built from TRBV24-1 and TRBJ2-2; weak D call: TRBD2 (5 bases). Germline loops: CDR1 KGHDR, CDR2 SFDVKD. Trimming took off 6 bases at V and 5 bases at J, with 9 bases between the two ends. The CDR3 covers 13 residues. The CDR3 bases are TGTGCCACCAGTCGCGGGTTTACCGGGGAGCTGTTTTTT. It is translated as CATSRGFTGELFF.

As concerns this clonotype: Here the CDR3 omits its conserved ending phenylalanine or tryptophan, so a read error is the likely source. This chain links TRBV15 with TRBJ1-5, with D unclear. Germline CDR1 is LNHNV and CDR2 is YYDKDF (reference sequence). With 0 bases removed from V and 3 bases from J, the gap between germline ends came to 12 bases. The CDR3 consists of 16 residues. CDR3 amino acids: CATSRDTVWYNQPQHS. Here the CDR3 DNA reads TGTGCCACCAGCAGAGATACAGTGTGGTACAATCAGCCCCAGCATTCT.

V gene TRBV3-1 combines with J gene TRBJ2-1, with TRBD2 identical over 10 bases. The CDR3 contains 14 residues. Germline-derived CDR1 and CDR2 are LGHDT and YNNKEL (reference sequence). V trimming: 2 bases; J trimming: 15 bases; junction bases outside the gene matches: 10. The CDR3 DNA reads as TGTGCCAGCAGCCAACTAGCGGGAGAGCCATCCCCGTTCTTC. Translating it yields CASSQLAGEPSPFF.

A note on this clonotype: Compared with germline, one end of the junction differs, possibly owing to a read error. The chain employs TRBV5-1 and TRBJ2-3; TRBD1 agrees at 7 bases. This CDR3 comprises 16 residues. Germline values: CDR1 SGHRS, CDR2 YFSETQ. CDR3 nucleotide sequence: TGTGCCAGCAGCTTCCCGTCGACAGGGATGGTGGATACGCAGTATTTT. It translates to CASSFPSTGMVDTQYF.

The table lists this clonotype with many counts. The V gene is TRBV20-1, the J gene TRBJ2-5, with TRBD1 as a possible D gene (5 bases). CDR1 and CDR2 (germline): DFQATT, SNEGSKA (reference sequence). This CDR3 is 13 amino acids long. Trimming shortened V by 6 bases and J by 4 bases, and 15 bases separated the two germline ends. The CDR3 DNA sequence: TGCAGTGCCCCCCTGGGGCTTAGAGAGACCCAGTACTTC. This gives the protein CSAPLGLRETQYF.

In its sample, this clonotype was seen many times. This chain links TRBV6-1 with TRBJ2-7; 11 bases line up with TRBD2. With V trimmed by 7 bases and J by 3 bases, 5 bases remained unmatched. The CDR3 is made up of 14 amino acids. CDR1 MNHNS and CDR2 SASEGT come from the germline V gene. The CDR3 spells CASKLAGGVYEQYF. As DNA, the CDR3 is TGTGCCAGCAAGCTAGCGGGAGGAGTCTACGAGCAGTACTTC.

This clonotype was recorded many times. This rearrangement joins TRBV30 to TRBJ1-5; D gene unclear. V was pared by 0 bases and J by 0 bases, with 6 bases between. Germline V lookup: CDR1 GTSNPN, CDR2 SVGIG (reference sequence). The length of the CDR3 is 14 residues. CDR3 in DNA: TGTGCCTGGAGTGTGTCAGATAGCAATCAGCCCCAGCATTTT. This sequence encodes CAWSVSDSNQPQHF.

This clonotype showed up many times. The rearrangement uses TRBV3-1 and TRBJ2-7; TRBD1 matches at 8 bases. Germline loops: CDR1 LGHDT, CDR2 YNNKEL (reference sequence). The CDR3 contains 16 residues. The J segment lost 5 bases and the V segment lost 4 bases, leaving 13 bases of the junction unmatched. CDR3 sequence: CASSPPAAGGLHEQYF. CDR3 nucleotide sequence: TGTGCCAGCAGCCCACCCGCCGCAGGGGGCTTACACGAGCAGTACTTC.

This clonotype occurred a few times. A read error may produce the germline difference seen at one junction end. The V gene is TRBV29-1, the J gene TRBJ2-1; 12 positions agree with TRBD2. Germline V gene lookup returns CDR1 SQVTM and CDR2 ANQGSEA. This CDR3 has 14 residues. The CDR3 bases are TGCAGCGTTGAGGCGCGATCTAGCGGGAGGGCCGGGATCTTC. This codes for CSVEARSSGRAGIF.

This clonotype showed up many times. J is TRBJ2-1 and V is TRBV28; weak D call: TRBD1 (6 bases). The ends were cut back, 7 bases at V and 3 bases at J, with 16 bases in the middle. Per germline, CDR1 MDHEN and CDR2 SYDVKM. CDR3 length: 15 amino acids. As DNA, the CDR3 is TGTGCCAGCACCAAAGCGGACAGATACTACAATGAGCAGTTCTTC. It encodes CASTKADRYYNEQFF.

This clonotype was picked up many times. The V and J genes are TRBV14 and TRBJ1-1, with 8 bases lining up with TRBD1. Germline V gene sequence: CDR1 SGHDN, CDR2 FVKESK. This CDR3 contains 16 residues. Unmatched junction bases numbered 8, after V lost 4 bases and J lost 1 base. CDR3 protein: CASSLKPGQANTEAFF. The CDR3 DNA follows: TGTGCCAGCAGCCTTAAGCCGGGACAGGCGAACACTGAAGCTTTCTTT. Looking up the rest from reference TRBV14 and TRBJ1-1 gives the full variable domain: EAGVTQFPSHSVIEKGQTVTLRCDPISGHDNLYWYRRVMGKEIKFLLHFVKESKQDESGMPNNRFLAERTGGTYSTLKVQPAELEDSGVYFCASSLKPGQANTEAFFGQGTRLTVV.

In its sample, this clonotype was seen many times. The CDR3 protein is CASSAPRAGTGPLNTEAFF. The CDR3 bases are TGTGCCAGCAGTGCTCCCCGAGCCGGGACGGGACCCTTGAACACTGAAGCTTTCTTT. The chain joins TRBV6-1 to TRBJ1-1; D perhaps matches TRBD1 (5 bases). Trimming removed 4 bases from V and 0 bases from J, with 24 bases in between. Germline CDR1 is MNHNS and CDR2 is SASEGT. The CDR3 covers 19 residues.

The chain employs TRBV16 and TRBJ2-1, with D hard to call. Germline CDR1 is KGHSY and CDR2 is FQNENV. The CDR3 has 13 amino acids. V was shortened by 2 bases and J by 4 bases, with 6 bases between the two germline ends. The CDR3 bases are TGTGCCAGCAGCCAAGGCGTTTACAATGAGCAGTTCTTC. Translated: CASSQGVYNEQFF.

Ten or more counts support this clonotype. The chain recombines TRBV20-1 with TRBJ2-5, with 8 bases matching TRBD1. CDR1 and CDR2 (germline): DFQATT, SNEGSKA (reference sequence). With V trimmed by 2 bases and J by 5 bases, 7 bases remained unmatched. The CDR3 is made up of 14 amino acids. The CDR3 DNA reads as TGCAGTGCTAGAAGACCGACAGGGGCCGAGACCCAGTACTTC. This gives the protein CSARRPTGAETQYF.

There are many counts of this clonotype. This chain joins TRBV6-1 and TRBJ2-2, with a possible D match to TRBD2 (6 bases). CDR1 is MNHNS, CDR2 SASEGT, per germline. Trimming stripped 5 bases from V and 4 bases from J, with 14 bases between. The CDR3 covers 15 residues. CDR3 DNA sequence: TGTGCCAGCAGTCAAGGGACTGGCCTCACCGGGGAGCTGTTTTTT. Protein sequence: CASSQGTGLTGELFF.

This clonotype was picked up many times. The rearrangement links TRBV5-1 to TRBJ2-7; D may be TRBD1 or TRBD2 (5 bases each). This CDR3 is built from 15 residues. Germline V CDR1 and CDR2: SGHRS, YFSETQ. Trimming took off 4 bases at V and 2 bases at J, with 16 bases between the two ends. The CDR3 region is CASSAAGTGAYEQYF. The CDR3 bases are TGCGCCAGCAGCGCAGCCGGGACCGGCGCCTACGAGCAGTACTTC. Looking up the rest from reference TRBV5-1 and TRBJ2-7 gives the full variable domain: KAGVTQTPRYLIKTRGQQVTLSCSPISGHRSVSWYQQTPGQGLQFLFEYFSETQRNKGNFPGRFSGRQFSNSRSEMNVSTLELGDSALYLCASSAAGTGAYEQYFGPGTRLTVT.

This clonotype was recorded a few times. The V gene is TRBV13, the J gene TRBJ2-1; 9 nucleotides line up with TRBD2. The V gene end was trimmed by 3 bases and the J gene end by 7 bases; junction bases not matched to a gene: 19. CDR1 and CDR2 from the germline V gene are PRHDT and FYEKMQ (reference sequence). CDR3 length: 19 residues. Here the CDR3 DNA reads TGTGCCAGCAGCTTCCGGCCTTTTGCGGGAGGGCCCAGGGAGAATGAGCAGTTCTTC. Protein sequence: CASSFRPFAGGPRENEQFF.

The sample holds many counts of this clonotype. The rearrangement uses TRBV30 and TRBJ2-7; no clear D. Germline CDR1 and CDR2: GTSNPN and SVGIG (reference sequence). This CDR3 is 14 amino acids long. With 3 bases removed from V and 2 bases from J, the gap between germline ends came to 14 bases. As DNA, the CDR3 is TGTGCCTGGAGGGATCAAGCAGGCGCCTACGAGCAGTACTTC. Translated, it gives CAWRDQAGAYEQYF.

This clonotype has a handful of counts. J is TRBJ2-7 and V is TRBV7-9, with TRBD2 as a possible D gene (5 bases). CDR1 is SEHNR, CDR2 FQNEAQ, per germline (reference sequence). V lost 8 bases, J lost 8 bases, and 10 bases lay in between. The CDR3 length is 10 residues. This chain's CDR3 is CASGSGKQYF. In nucleotides, the CDR3 is TGTGCCAGCGGAAGCGGTAAGCAGTACTTC.

This clonotype was recorded many times. The rearrangement links TRBV28 to TRBJ2-5; the match to TRBD1 covers 10 bases. This CDR3 region has 16 residues. J was trimmed by 2 bases and V by 5 bases; bases with no gene match: 8. Germline CDR1 and CDR2: MDHEN and SYDVKM. The CDR3 spells CASSPGTGVGQETQYF. CDR3 nucleotide sequence: TGTGCCAGCAGTCCAGGGACAGGGGTTGGGCAAGAGACCCAGTACTTC.